This TCR beta chain was documented in a study of shared clonotypes between healthy human individuals. Sorted-subset replicate PCR reactions contained 200 to 250 ng DNA, corresponding to approximately 30,000 T cell genomes. Libraries were prepared by immunoSEQ multiplex PCR; TCRdb keeps only in-frame clonotypes and omits some of them. The profile shows 1.6 million or so clones, less than 99% of them singletons. Germline-derived CDR1 and CDR2 are SGHRS and YFSETQ. The V end lost 0 bases, the J end lost 7 bases, and 16 bases lay between the germline ends. The CDR3 length is 15 residues. Donors included only healthy HIV-negative adults lacking recent acute infections or vaccinations.

Sample: naive CD4+ T cells sorted from blood. Subset reported: CD45RA+ positively selected. The TCR sequence derives from a man aged 30 to 45 in good health. The rearrangement uses TRBV5-1 and TRBJ2-5, with D perhaps TRBD2 (6 bases). CDR3 region: CASSLDLGGDGTQYF. CDR3 bases: TGCGCCAGCAGCTTGGATTTGGGGGGAGACGGGACCCAGTACTTC.